The rows below give T cell receptor beta chains drawn from one sample of a study of shared clonotypes between healthy human individuals. The repertoire was sequenced with immunoSEQ multiplex PCR; TCRdb's copy has only in-frame clones and lacks some. The data hold about 2.4 million clones, with just over 90% observed a single time. The sample was naive CD4+ T cells sorted from blood. The receptors derive from a man between 18 and 35 years old in good health. The conserved cysteine and the conserved F or W are not part of the CDR3 here.

v_gene: TRBV5-1
j_gene: TRBJ2-7
CDR3aa: ASSLWGYEQY

v_gene: TRBV7-9
j_gene: TRBJ2-7
CDR3aa: ASSSRQGPYEQY

v_gene: TRBV7-9
j_gene: TRBJ2-3
CDR3aa: ASSLDRVTDTQY

v_gene: TRBV10-3
j_gene: TRBJ2-7
CDR3aa: ATSRDREYEQY

v_gene: TRBV27
j_gene: TRBJ1-1
CDR3aa: ASSSLIRGRLGLNTEAF

v_gene: TRBV7-9
j_gene: TRBJ1-1
CDR3aa: ASSISGGGSNTEAF

v_gene: TRBV7-9
j_gene: TRBJ2-5
CDR3aa: ASSPRTSGRVETQY

v_gene: TRBV5-8
j_gene: TRBJ1-2
CDR3aa: ASSPPGTSWGYT

v_gene: TRBV7-3
j_gene: TRBJ2-1
CDR3aa: ASSNIGGTGRNEQF

v_gene: TRBV18
j_gene: TRBJ2-5
CDR3aa: ASSPLALLETQY

v_gene: TRBV5-1
j_gene: TRBJ1-2
CDR3aa: ASSLEGSGYGYT

v_gene: TRBV6-5
j_gene: TRBJ2-7
CDR3aa: ASRTGLASYEQY

v_gene: TRBV18
j_gene: TRBJ1-2
CDR3aa: ASSPPKTGGGAGYT

v_gene: TRBV18
j_gene: TRBJ2-4
CDR3aa: ASSPPGLDIQY

v_gene: TRBV5-5
j_gene: TRBJ2-7
CDR3aa: ASSLDLRQGYSYEQY

v_gene: TRBV15
j_gene: TRBJ1-5
CDR3aa: ATTNGSFLGHSNQPQH

v_gene: TRBV6-6
j_gene: TRBJ1-1
CDR3aa: ASSYGSLGQTEAF

v_gene: TRBV5-5
j_gene: TRBJ1-2
CDR3aa: ASSLSSGGYYGYT

v_gene: TRBV28
j_gene: TRBJ1-2
CDR3aa: ASRLSTGQGWVFT

v_gene: TRBV28
j_gene: TRBJ2-5
CDR3aa: ASSPSGQLRQETQY

v_gene: TRBV2
j_gene: TRBJ2-2
CDR3aa: ASSERILAGTGELF

v_gene: TRBV5-6
j_gene: TRBJ1-4
CDR3aa: ASSSMGEKLF

v_gene: TRBV7-2
j_gene: TRBJ2-3
CDR3aa: ASSLAPSGRGSDTQY

v_gene: TRBV4-1
j_gene: TRBJ2-3
CDR3aa: ASSQDRGSDADTQY

v_gene: TRBV28
j_gene: TRBJ1-4
CDR3aa: ASRLSGREKLF

v_gene: TRBV11-2
j_gene: TRBJ2-1
CDR3aa: ASSSGRQGRSYNEQF

v_gene: TRBV18
j_gene: TRBJ1-5
CDR3aa: ASSQLQGGNQPQH

v_gene: TRBV19
j_gene: TRBJ1-1
CDR3aa: ASIPLTTGKNSEAF

v_gene: TRBV10-3
j_gene: TRBJ2-1
CDR3aa: AISGPGTSAYNEQF

v_gene: TRBV6-5
j_gene: TRBJ1-5
CDR3aa: ASSVGKNQPQH

v_gene: TRBV28
j_gene: TRBJ1-2
CDR3aa: ASSGQFGYGYT

v_gene: TRBV18
j_gene: TRBJ1-2
CDR3aa: ASSPTGTGGGYT

v_gene: TRBV19
j_gene: TRBJ2-2
CDR3aa: ASSIVLGETGELF

v_gene: TRBV19
j_gene: TRBJ1-1
CDR3aa: ASRRGEMNTEAF

v_gene: TRBV15
j_gene: TRBJ2-1
CDR3aa: ATSREGTSGRNEQF

v_gene: TRBV2
j_gene: TRBJ1-2
CDR3aa: ASRGQGNYGYT

v_gene: TRBV2
j_gene: TRBJ1-2
CDR3aa: ASSSDFYGYT

v_gene: TRBV10-2
j_gene: -
CDR3aa: ASRRDGGSYEQY

v_gene: TRBV28
j_gene: TRBJ2-7
CDR3aa: ASSLALTSGGPKREQY

v_gene: TRBV28
j_gene: TRBJ1-2
CDR3aa: ASSLPGEDYGYT

v_gene: TRBV5-4
j_gene: TRBJ2-3
CDR3aa: ASSQGQGTSDTQY

v_gene: TRBV23-1
j_gene: TRBJ1-1
CDR3aa: ASSQSPKDRVGGTEAF

v_gene: TRBV9
j_gene: TRBJ2-2
CDR3aa: ASSVQNTGELF

v_gene: TRBV5-8
j_gene: TRBJ2-3
CDR3aa: ASSLDERGTDTQY

v_gene: TRBV27
j_gene: TRBJ2-7
CDR3aa: ASSSRTGPYEQY

v_gene: TRBV5-1
j_gene: TRBJ1-2
CDR3aa: ASSPTGGNGYGYT

v_gene: TRBV11-2
j_gene: TRBJ2-5
CDR3aa: ASSEIPETQY

v_gene: TRBV7-9
j_gene: TRBJ2-1
CDR3aa: ASIDLRGSYNEQF

v_gene: TRBV10-1
j_gene: TRBJ2-3
CDR3aa: ASSESAPDTQY

v_gene: TRBV11-2
j_gene: TRBJ1-4
CDR3aa: ASSLGTARLF

v_gene: TRBV11-2
j_gene: TRBJ2-5
CDR3aa: ASSLLSGQETQY

v_gene: TRBV18
j_gene: TRBJ2-7
CDR3aa: ASSPDEAYEQY

v_gene: TRBV5-1
j_gene: TRBJ2-1
CDR3aa: ASSLSLARYNEQF